The clone carrying this T cell receptor (beta chain) has just a few counts. In preparing bulk TCR libraries, previously described methods and listed TCR primers were used. TCRdb reprocessed the PCR reads via MiXCR and lists one record per CDR3 protein. The sample lists about 630,000 distinct CDR3 sequences, 25% occurring once. The sorting of naive CD8 T cells used the CD8+CD4-CCR7+CD45RA+ phenotype. This entry comes from a study of molecular identifiers for immune sequencing clone quantification. Overall study: Replicate runs used RNA from approximately 20,000 or 100,000 naive CD8 cells, which was split five ways into aliquots, and four of those aliquots were then sequenced.

The CDR3 runs to 11 residues. The receptor was isolated from a human donor in good health. Some libraries in this study had Jurkat cell RNA spiked in. The J gene is TRBJ2-7, the V gene TRBV21-1. TRBV21-1 is a pseudogene segment. The sequencing sample was made of naive CD8+ T cells from blood, with Jurkat cell RNA spiked in. Subset of the sample: FACS-sorted CD8+CD4-CCR7+CD45RA+ naive T cells. In nucleotides, the CDR3 is TGTGCCAGCAGCAAAACGGTCGAGCAGTACTTC. Its protein is CASSKTVEQYF.